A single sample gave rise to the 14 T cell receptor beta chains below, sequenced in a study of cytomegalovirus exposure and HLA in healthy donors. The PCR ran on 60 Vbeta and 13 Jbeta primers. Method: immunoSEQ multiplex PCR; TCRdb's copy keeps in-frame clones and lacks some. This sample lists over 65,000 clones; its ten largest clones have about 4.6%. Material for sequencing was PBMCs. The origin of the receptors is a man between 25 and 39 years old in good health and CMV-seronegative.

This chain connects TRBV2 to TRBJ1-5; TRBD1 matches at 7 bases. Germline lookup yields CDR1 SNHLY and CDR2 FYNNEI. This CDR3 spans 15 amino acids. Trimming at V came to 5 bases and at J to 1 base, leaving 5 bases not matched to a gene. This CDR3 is CASSQEGASNQPQHF. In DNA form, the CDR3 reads TGTGCCAGCAGTCAGGAGGGGGCGAGCAATCAGCCCCAGCATTTT.

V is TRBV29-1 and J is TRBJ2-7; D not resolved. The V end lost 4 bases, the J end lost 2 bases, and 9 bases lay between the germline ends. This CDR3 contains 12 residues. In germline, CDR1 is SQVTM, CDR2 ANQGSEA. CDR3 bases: TGCAGCGTTGGGTCCTTAGCCTACGAGCAGTACTTC. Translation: CSVGSLAYEQYF.

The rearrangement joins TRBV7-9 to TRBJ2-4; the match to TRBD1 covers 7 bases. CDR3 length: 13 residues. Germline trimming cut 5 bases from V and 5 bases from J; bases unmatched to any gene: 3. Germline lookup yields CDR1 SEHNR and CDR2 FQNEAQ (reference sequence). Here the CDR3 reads CASSTDRENIQYF. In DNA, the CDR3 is TGTGCCAGCAGCACCGACAGGGAAAACATTCAGTACTTC.

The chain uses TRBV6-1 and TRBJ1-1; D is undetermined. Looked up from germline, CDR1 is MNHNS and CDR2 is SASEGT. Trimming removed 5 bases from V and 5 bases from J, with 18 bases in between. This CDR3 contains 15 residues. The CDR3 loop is CASSLQRLPRTEAFF. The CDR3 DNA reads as TGTGCCAGCAGTCTTCAGAGGCTCCCTAGAACTGAAGCTTTCTTT.

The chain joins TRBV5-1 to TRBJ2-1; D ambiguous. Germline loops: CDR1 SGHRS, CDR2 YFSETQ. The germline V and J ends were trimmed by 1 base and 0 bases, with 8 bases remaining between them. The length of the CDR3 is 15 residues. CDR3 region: CASSLFASSYNEQFF. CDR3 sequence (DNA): TGCGCCAGCAGCTTGTTTGCCAGCTCCTACAATGAGCAGTTCTTC.

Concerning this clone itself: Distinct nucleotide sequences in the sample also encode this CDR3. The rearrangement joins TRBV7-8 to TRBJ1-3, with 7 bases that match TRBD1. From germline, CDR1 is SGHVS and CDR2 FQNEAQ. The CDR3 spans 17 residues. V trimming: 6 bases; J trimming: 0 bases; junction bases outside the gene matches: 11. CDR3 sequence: CASSFRDSLTSGNTIYF. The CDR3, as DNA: TGTGCCAGCAGTTTCCGGGACAGCCTAACCTCTGGAAACACCATATATTTT. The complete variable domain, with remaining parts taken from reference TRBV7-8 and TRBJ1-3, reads GAGVSQSPRYKVAKRGQDVALRCDPISGHVSLFWYQQALGQGPEFLTYFQNEAQLDKSGLPSDRFFAERPEGSVSTLKIQRTQQEDSAVYLCASSFRDSLTSGNTIYFGEGSWLTVV.

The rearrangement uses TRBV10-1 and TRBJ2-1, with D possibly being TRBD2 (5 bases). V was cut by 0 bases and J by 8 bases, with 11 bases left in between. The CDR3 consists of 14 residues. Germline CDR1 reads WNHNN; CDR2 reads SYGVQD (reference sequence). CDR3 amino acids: CASSESRAFDEQFF. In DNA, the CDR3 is TGCGCCAGCAGTGAGTCGAGGGCTTTCGATGAGCAGTTCTTC.

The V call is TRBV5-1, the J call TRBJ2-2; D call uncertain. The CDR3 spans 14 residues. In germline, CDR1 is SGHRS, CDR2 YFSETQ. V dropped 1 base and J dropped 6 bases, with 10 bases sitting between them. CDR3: CASSLREAAGELFF. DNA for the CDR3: TGCGCCAGCAGCTTGAGAGAGGCAGCCGGGGAGCTGTTTTTT.

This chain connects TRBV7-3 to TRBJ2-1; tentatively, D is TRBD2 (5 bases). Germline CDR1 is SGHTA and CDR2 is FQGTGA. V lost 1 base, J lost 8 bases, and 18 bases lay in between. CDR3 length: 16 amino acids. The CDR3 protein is CASSLKGATGWDEQFF. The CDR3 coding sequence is TGTGCCAGCAGCTTAAAAGGCGCGACGGGGTGGGATGAGCAGTTCTTC.

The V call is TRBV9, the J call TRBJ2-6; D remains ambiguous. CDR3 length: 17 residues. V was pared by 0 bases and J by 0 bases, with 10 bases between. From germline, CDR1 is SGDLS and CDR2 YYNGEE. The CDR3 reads CASSVAGQTSGANVLTF. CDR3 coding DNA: TGTGCCAGCAGCGTAGCAGGCCAAACCTCTGGGGCCAACGTCCTGACTTTC. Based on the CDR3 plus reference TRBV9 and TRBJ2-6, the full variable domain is DSGVTQTPKHLITATGQRVTLRCSPRSGDLSVYWYQQSLDQGLQFLIQYYNGEERAKGNILERFSAQQFPDLHSELNLSSLELGDSALYFCASSVAGQTSGANVLTFGAGSRLTVL.

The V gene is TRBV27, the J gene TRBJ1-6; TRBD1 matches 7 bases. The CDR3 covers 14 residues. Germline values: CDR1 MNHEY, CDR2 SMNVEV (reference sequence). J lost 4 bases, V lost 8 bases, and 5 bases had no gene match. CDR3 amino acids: CASRTGVYNSPLHF. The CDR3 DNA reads TGTGCCAGCCGTACAGGGGTATATAATTCACCCCTCCACTTT.

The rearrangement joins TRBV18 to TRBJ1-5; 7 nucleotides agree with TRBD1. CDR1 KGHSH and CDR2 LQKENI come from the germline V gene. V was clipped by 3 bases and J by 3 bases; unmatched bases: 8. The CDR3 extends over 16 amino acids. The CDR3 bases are TGTGCCAGCTCACCGGTCTTGACAGGGCCCAATCAGCCCCAGCATTTT. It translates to CASSPVLTGPNQPQHF.

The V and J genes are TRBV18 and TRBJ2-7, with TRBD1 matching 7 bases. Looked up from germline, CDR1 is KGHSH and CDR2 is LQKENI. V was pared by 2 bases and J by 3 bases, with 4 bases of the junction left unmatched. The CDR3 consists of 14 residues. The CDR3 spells CASSPRGGVYEQYF. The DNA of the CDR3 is TGTGCCAGCTCACCAAGAGGGGGCGTCTACGAGCAGTACTTC.

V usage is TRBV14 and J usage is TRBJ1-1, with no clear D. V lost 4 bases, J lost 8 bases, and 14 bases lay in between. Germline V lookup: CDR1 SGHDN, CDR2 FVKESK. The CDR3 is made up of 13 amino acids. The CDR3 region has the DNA TGTGCCAGCAGCCGGAGGCGGGGTTGGGAAGCTTTCTTT. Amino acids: CASSRRRGWEAFF.